This T cell receptor (beta chain) came from a study of cytomegalovirus exposure and HLA in healthy donors. Study outcomes and limitations: Specificity of a few CMV-associated chains for CMV antigens was verified in vitro.

Notes on this clone: Its antigen is unidentified.

CDR3 length equals 13 residues. The germline V gene has CDR1 MDHEN and CDR2 SYDVKM. Between the trimmed V and J ends, which lost 5 bases and 16 bases, there was a span of 21 bases. The primer mix had 60 Vbeta and 13 Jbeta primers. The assay was immunoSEQ multiplex PCR, and TCRdb's table has in-frame clones only and misses some. The repertoire includes 170,000 or so clones, approximately 84% of them detected once, and about 2.9% sits in the top ten. Sequenced: PBMCs. The V call is TRBV28, the J call TRBJ1-5, with D perhaps matching TRBD1 (6 bases). The sequence derives from a woman in her forties or fifties in good health and CMV-seropositive. The CDR3 DNA reads as TGTGCCAGCAGTGGCGTTCCGGGACACACTATCCATTTT. It translates to CASSGVPGHTIHF. The full variable domain, in which reference TRBV28 and TRBJ1-5 provide the parts outside the CDR3, is DVKVTQSSRYLVKRTGEKVFLECVQDMDHENMFWYRQDPGLGLRLIYFSYDVKMKEKGDIPEGYSVSREKKERFSLILESASTNQTSMYLCASSGVPGHTIHFGDGTRLSIL.